This T cell receptor (beta chain) was observed in a study of regulatory T cells in long-lasting Graves disease. Whole-study findings and limits: Clonotypes that were public and shared totalled roughly 3,000 in persistent patients versus 800 to 1,000 in new patients. Persistent disease favored TRBV28, TRBJ1-2 and TRBJ2-5.

This CDR3 is built from 12 residues. Germline CDR1 and CDR2: DFQATT and SNEGSKA (reference sequence). Trimming stripped 6 bases from V and 2 bases from J, with 11 bases between. As regards this clonotype: Its antigen is unidentified.

Time point described: persistent/refractory GD, antithyroid drugs over 5 years with positive TRAb. Extracted PBMC RNA gave rise to the TCR library. Libraries of TCR beta came from iRepertoire HTBI primers plus Arm-PCR of CDR3 regions. MiXCR, applied by TCRdb to the multiplex PCR reads, yields one record per CDR3 protein. This table holds 420,000 or so distinct CDR3 sequences, around 20% found once. Sequenced here: peripheral blood mononuclear cells (PBMCs), sampled when the disease was refractory, from a patient treated with antithyroid drugs. The chain is built from TRBV20-1 and TRBJ2-7, with D maybe TRBD2 (5 bases). This receptor was identified in a female donor with Graves disease. CDR3 in amino acids: CSASLVPYEQYF. The CDR3 DNA follows: TGCAGTGCCTCACTAGTACCCTACGAGCAGTACTTC.